One sample yielded the 25 T cell receptor beta chains listed below, sequenced in a study of blood T cell repertoires in COVID-19. Sequencing used immunoSEQ multiplex PCR; TCRdb keeps in-frame clones, though not all of them. The table records over 130,000 clones, over 70% of them present only once. The sample comprised PBMCs or T cells enriched from blood (not recorded which). The receptor set was obtained from a man aged 45-65 years in a cohort exposed to, infected with or recovered from COVID-19 (not recorded which).

A few counts support this clone. The chain is built from TRBV5-1 and TRBJ2-7, with 10 bases matching TRBD1. V lost 3 bases and J lost 5; bases outside the gene matches: 5. CDR3 length: 14 residues. Germline CDR1 and CDR2: SGHRS and YFSETQ. CDR3 bases: TGCGCCAGCAGCTCGGACAGGGGGATGGACGAGCAGTACTTC. The encoded protein is CASSSDRGMDEQYF. The full variable domain, in which reference TRBV5-1 and TRBJ2-7 provide the parts outside the CDR3, is KAGVTQTPRYLIKTRGQQVTLSCSPISGHRSVSWYQQTPGQGLQFLFEYFSETQRNKGNFPGRFSGRQFSNSRSEMNVSTLELGDSALYLCASSSDRGMDEQYFGPGTRLTVT.

This clone was detected only once. V gene TRBV24-1 combines with J gene TRBJ2-1; no clear D gene. Germline CDR1 and CDR2: KGHDR and SFDVKD. Between the trimmed V and J ends, which lost 9 bases and 6 bases, there was a span of 11 bases. The CDR3 is 12 residues long. The CDR3 DNA sequence: TGTGCCACCCGCGGTGTCAGCAATGAGCAGTTCTTC. It specifies CATRGVSNEQFF.

This chain links TRBV7-2 with TRBJ2-3; TRBD2 might be the D (5 bases). This CDR3 is 12 amino acids long. V gave up 6 bases and J gave up 1 base, with 5 bases separating them. The germline V gene encodes CDR1 SGHTA and CDR2 FQGNSA. Written as DNA, the CDR3 is TGTGCCAGCAGGGAGGGCACAGATACGCAGTATTTT. This translates into CASREGTDTQYF.

This clone has more than one count but fewer than ten. This chain links TRBV7-9 with TRBJ2-7, with TRBD1 matching over 10 bases. The CDR3 has 15 amino acids. V was pared by 2 bases and J by 2 bases, with 3 bases of the junction left unmatched. Per germline, CDR1 SEHNR and CDR2 FQNEAQ (reference sequence). CDR3 amino acids: CASSLPDRGAYEQYF. CDR3 in DNA: TGTGCCAGCAGCTTACCGGACAGGGGGGCCTACGAGCAGTACTTC.

A remark on this clone: The sample carries other DNA sequences with the same CDR3. The genes are TRBV9 and TRBJ2-1; perhaps TRBD2 as D (5 bases). Germline assignment: CDR1 SGDLS and CDR2 YYNGEE. Trimming removed 0 bases from V and 0 bases from J, with 7 bases in between. The CDR3 totals 15 residues. CDR3 loop: CASSVGGYSYNEQFF. In DNA, the CDR3 is TGTGCCAGCAGCGTAGGCGGGTACTCCTACAATGAGCAGTTCTTC.

The chain uses TRBV19 and TRBJ1-2, with 9 bases lining up with TRBD1. The CDR3 has 13 amino acids. V shed 4 bases and J 5 bases; nucleotides not matched to a gene: 2. Germline values: CDR1 LNHDA, CDR2 SQIVND (reference sequence). Here the CDR3 DNA reads TGTGCCAGTAGTAGGGACAGGGCTTATGGCTACACCTTC. This codes for CASSRDRAYGYTF.

The J gene is TRBJ2-1, the V gene TRBV28, with D tentatively TRBD1 (5 bases). The CDR3 is 15 residues long. Trimming took 3 bases from V and 8 from J, leaving 17 bases between them. CDR1 and CDR2 (germline): MDHEN, SYDVKM. The CDR3 DNA sequence: TGTGCCAGCAGTTTTGGGTTAGTGGGGCAGGATGAGCAGTTCTTC. This translates into CASSFGLVGQDEQFF. The variable domain in full, with the rest retrieved from reference TRBV28 and TRBJ2-1, is DVKVTQSSRYLVKRTGEKVFLECVQDMDHENMFWYRQDPGLGLRLIYFSYDVKMKEKGDIPEGYSVSREKKERFSLILESASTNQTSMYLCASSFGLVGQDEQFFGPGTRLTVL.

J is TRBJ1-1 and V is TRBV5-6; D is undetermined. The V end lost 3 bases, the J end lost 1 base, and 10 bases lay between the germline ends. Germline-derived CDR1 and CDR2 are SGHDT and YYEEEE. This CDR3 contains 14 residues. CDR3 sequence (DNA): TGTGCCAGCAGCTGGGGAGGCCCGAACACTGAAGCTTTCTTT. This codes for CASSWGGPNTEAFF. The full variable domain, its missing parts supplied by reference TRBV5-6 and TRBJ1-1, is DAGVTQSPTHLIKTRGQQVTLRCSPKSGHDTVSWYQQALGQGPQFIFQYYEEEERQRGNFPDRFSGHQFPNYSSELNVNALLLGDSALYLCASSWGGPNTEAFFGQGTRLTVV.

This chain joins TRBV7-2 and TRBJ1-4; D not resolved. The CDR3 is 17 residues long. In germline, CDR1 is SGHTA, CDR2 FQGNSA. Trimming cost V 1 base and J 0 bases, with 12 bases left between them. The CDR3: CASSLGGSLATNEKLFF. In DNA, the CDR3 is TGTGCCAGCAGCTTAGGAGGGAGCCTTGCAACTAATGAAAAACTGTTTTTT.

The chain links TRBV5-8 to TRBJ1-1; D remains ambiguous. The CDR3 is 12 amino acids. The V gene lost 1 base and the J gene lost 8 bases, with 9 bases spanning the gap. Germline V CDR1 and CDR2: SGHTS, YDEGEE. CDR3 sequence (DNA): TGTGCCAGCAGCTTGCCTCTTCCGGAAGCTTTCTTT. Amino acids: CASSLPLPEAFF.

The chain has TRBV25-1 and TRBJ2-3; 7 bases line up with TRBD1. Germline values: CDR1 MGHDK, CDR2 SYGVNS. The V gene end was trimmed by 3 bases and the J gene end by 3 bases; junction bases not matched to a gene: 9. The CDR3 has 16 residues. The DNA for the CDR3 is TGTGCCAGCAGTGAGAGGGCAGGGGGAGTTACAGATACGCAGTATTTT. Protein product: CASSERAGGVTDTQYF.

The CDR3 region has the DNA TGTGCCAGCAGTGAATCGGGTTGGGAGCCCCAGCATTTT. Translating gives CASSESGWEPQHF. The chain employs TRBV6-1 and TRBJ1-5; D ambiguous. The CDR3 sequence is 13 residues long. Germline V CDR1 and CDR2: MNHNS, SASEGT. Trimming cost V 2 bases and J 8 bases, with 10 bases left between them.

The chain has TRBV9 and TRBJ2-1; 9 nucleotides agree with TRBD2. This CDR3 comprises 14 residues. V dropped 2 bases and J dropped 9; count of bases not matched to a gene: 6. Germline CDR1 and CDR2: SGDLS and YYNGEE. This CDR3 reads CASSVTSGLSEQFF. In DNA, the CDR3 is TGTGCCAGCAGCGTGACTAGCGGACTTAGTGAGCAGTTCTTC.

The sample holds one count of this clone. The chain joins TRBV5-1 to TRBJ2-7; D is unresolved. Germline V gene sequence: CDR1 SGHRS, CDR2 YFSETQ. The CDR3 spans 12 residues. Trimming left V 3 bases short and J 4 bases short, with 8 bases between. Here the CDR3 reads CASSYDKYEQYF. The CDR3 DNA is TGCGCCAGCAGCTACGACAAATACGAGCAGTACTTC.

V and J are TRBV6-5 and TRBJ2-1; 9 bases are shared with TRBD2. After removal of 10 bases from V and 4 bases from J, the junction contained 8 bases not matched to a gene. The CDR3 runs 14 residues. Germline loops: CDR1 MNHEY, CDR2 SVGAGI. CDR3 sequence reads: CATARTSAYNEQFF. The CDR3 coding sequence is TGTGCCACCGCTCGGACTAGCGCATACAATGAGCAGTTCTTC.

V gene TRBV28 combines with J gene TRBJ2-2; TRBD2 might be the D (6 bases). This CDR3 comprises 16 residues. CDR1 and CDR2 from the germline V gene are MDHEN and SYDVKM. Trimming took 3 bases from V and 4 from J, leaving 15 bases between them. The CDR3 coding sequence is TGTGCCAGCAGTTTGGGACTTCCGAGGGGCACCGGGGAGCTGTTTTTT. This sequence encodes CASSLGLPRGTGELFF.

In its sample, this clone was seen a few times. The V and J genes are TRBV20-1 and TRBJ1-6, with D uncertain. Germline CDR1 DFQATT, CDR2 SNEGSKA (reference sequence). Trimming removed 3 bases at V and 7 bases at J, with 13 bases between. The CDR3 contains 14 residues. CDR3: CSASLGQRNSPLHF. The CDR3 region has the DNA TGCAGTGCTAGTCTAGGGCAGCGGAATTCACCCCTCCACTTT.

The chain is built from TRBV9 and TRBJ2-3, with 11 positions matching TRBD2. CDR3 length: 17 residues. Germline CDR1 reads SGDLS; CDR2 reads YYNGEE. J was trimmed by 5 bases and V by 4 bases; bases with no gene match: 12. The CDR3 bases are TGTGCCAGCAGCTCCTGGGATAGCGGGGGGGGTCAAGATACGCAGTATTTT. It yields the protein CASSSWDSGGGQDTQYF.

The rearrangement uses TRBV27 and TRBJ1-1, with 7 nucleotides matching TRBD1. This CDR3 is 14 amino acids long. With 2 bases clipped from V and 4 bases from J, the junction kept 4 bases outside the gene matches. Germline V gives CDR1 MNHEY, CDR2 SMNVEV (reference sequence). CDR3: CASSLISGGTEAFF. The DNA of the CDR3 is TGTGCCAGCAGTTTAATTTCAGGGGGCACTGAAGCTTTCTTT.

Remarks on this clone: This sample includes further DNA sequences coding for the same CDR3. The gene calls are TRBV7-9 and TRBJ1-5; tentatively, D is TRBD1 (6 bases). Trimming took off 1 base at V and 6 bases at J, with 10 bases between the two ends. Germline V gene lookup returns CDR1 SEHNR and CDR2 FQNEAQ (reference sequence). The CDR3 covers 14 residues. In nucleotides, the CDR3 is TGTGCCAGCAGCTTAGAGGGAGGGGGTCAGCCCCAGCATTTT. Protein sequence: CASSLEGGGQPQHF.

The CDR3 region is CASSPRTGNYEQYF. CDR3 bases: TGTGCCAGCAGTCCAAGGACAGGGAACTACGAGCAGTACTTC. The J gene is TRBJ2-7, the V gene TRBV6-5; 8 positions agree with TRBD1. CDR3 length equals 14 residues. Germline CDR1 and CDR2: MNHEY and SVGAGI. With V trimmed by 5 bases and J by 3 bases, 6 bases remained unmatched.

This clone was seen only once. The rearrangement links TRBV28 to TRBJ2-1; 9 bases agree with TRBD1. Per germline, CDR1 MDHEN and CDR2 SYDVKM. J was trimmed by 4 bases and V by 1 base; bases with no gene match: 8. The CDR3 sequence is 17 residues long. CDR3 bases: TGTGCCAGCAGTTTATCTAGGACAGGGGCCGGATACAATGAGCAGTTCTTC. Protein: CASSLSRTGAGYNEQFF.

The chain combines TRBV5-1 with TRBJ2-3; possibly TRBD2 for D (5 bases). Germline lookup yields CDR1 SGHRS and CDR2 YFSETQ. Between the trimmed V and J ends, which lost 4 bases and 1 base, there was a span of 16 bases. The CDR3 is 16 residues long. The CDR3 DNA reads TGCGCCAGCAGCGACGGGGTCCTGTTAGGCACAGATACGCAGTATTTT. Residues: CASSDGVLLGTDTQYF.

The CDR3 DNA sequence: TGTGCAAGTCGCTTAGCGGGGACTAGTACTGAGCAGTTCTTC. It encodes CASRLAGTSTEQFF. The chain is built from TRBV12-2 and TRBJ2-1; TRBD2 is the table's D call and was not checked against the DNA. TRBV12-2 is a pseudogene segment. CDR3 length: 14 amino acids.

The CDR3 DNA reads as TGTGCCAGCAGCCCCGGACTAGCGGGAGTAAATGAGCAGTTCTTC. Translation: CASSPGLAGVNEQFF. J is TRBJ2-1 and V is TRBV7-2; 13 nucleotides align to TRBD2. There are 15 residues in the CDR3. Germline CDR1 SGHTA, CDR2 FQGNSA. The trim removed 5 bases at V and 7 bases at J, leaving 5 bases unmatched.